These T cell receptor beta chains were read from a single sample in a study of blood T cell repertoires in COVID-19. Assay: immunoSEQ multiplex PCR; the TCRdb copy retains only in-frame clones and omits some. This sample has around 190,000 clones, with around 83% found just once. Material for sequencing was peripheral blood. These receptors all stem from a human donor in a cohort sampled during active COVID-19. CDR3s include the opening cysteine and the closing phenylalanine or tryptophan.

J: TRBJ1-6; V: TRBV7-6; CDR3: CASSLHKTGKNSPLHF
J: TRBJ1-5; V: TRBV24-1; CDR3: CATRGQSNQPQHF
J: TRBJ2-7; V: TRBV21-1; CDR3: CASSKTPGQNFYEQYF
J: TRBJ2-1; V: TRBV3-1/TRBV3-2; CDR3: CASSQPSSGSNEQFF
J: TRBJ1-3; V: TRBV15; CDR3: CATSRDGGLSGNTIYF
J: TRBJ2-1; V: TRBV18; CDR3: CASSPPGQGNNEQFF
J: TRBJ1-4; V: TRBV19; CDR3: CASSIRHPGEKLFF
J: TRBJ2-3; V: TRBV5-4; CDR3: CASRKKGLAGGAQYF
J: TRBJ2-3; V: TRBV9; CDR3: CASSPGQGIAGGPSDTQYF
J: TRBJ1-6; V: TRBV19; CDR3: CASSIDRDSNSPLHF
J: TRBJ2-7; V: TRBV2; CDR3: CASREDSYEQYF
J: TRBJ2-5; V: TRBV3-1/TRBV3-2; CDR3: CASSQSGGRKTQYF
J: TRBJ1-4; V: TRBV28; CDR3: CASSLWAGGEKLFF
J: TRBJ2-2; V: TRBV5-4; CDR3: CASSSDRGHIGRLFF
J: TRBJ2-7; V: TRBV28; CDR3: CASSLEGAVKRQYF
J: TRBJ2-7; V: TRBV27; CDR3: CASSTGTAALYEQYF
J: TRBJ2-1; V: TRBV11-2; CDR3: CASSLETGTGGDEQFF
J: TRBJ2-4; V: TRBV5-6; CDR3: CASSLAVAKNIQYF
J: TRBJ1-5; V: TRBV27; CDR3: CASSLSGGRPTNQPQHF
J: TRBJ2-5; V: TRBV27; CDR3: CASSLDRNQETQYF
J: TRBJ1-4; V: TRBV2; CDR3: CASSEEALEKLFF
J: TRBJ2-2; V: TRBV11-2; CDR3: CASSLGHLNTGELFF
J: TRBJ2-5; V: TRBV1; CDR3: CTSSPSETAIQETQYF
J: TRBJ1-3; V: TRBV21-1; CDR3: CASSTGGNSGNTIYF
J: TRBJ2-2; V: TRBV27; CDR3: CASSLPPAGGPGAGELFF
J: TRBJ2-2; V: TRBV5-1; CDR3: CASSLVGGPTTDTGELFF
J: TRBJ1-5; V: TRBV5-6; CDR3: CASSLQGVNQPQHF
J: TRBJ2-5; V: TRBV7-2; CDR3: CASRLAGEETQYF
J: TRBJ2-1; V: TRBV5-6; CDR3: CASKNAAQGLYNEQFF
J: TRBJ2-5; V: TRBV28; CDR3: CAIRGTGQETQYF
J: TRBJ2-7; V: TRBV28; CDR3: CASSVQGARIYEQYF
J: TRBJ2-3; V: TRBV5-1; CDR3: CASSLETSGRRNTQYF
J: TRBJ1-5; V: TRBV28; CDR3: CASSPFTQGTYSNQPQHF
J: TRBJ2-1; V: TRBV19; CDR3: CASSSTSGGRDEQFF
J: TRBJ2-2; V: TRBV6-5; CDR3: CASNRAGSNTGELFF
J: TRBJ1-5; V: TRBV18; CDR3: CASSPGTGNQPQHF
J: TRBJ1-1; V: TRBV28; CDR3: CASSLYREEAFF
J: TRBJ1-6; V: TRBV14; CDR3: CASSQWGLTGSPLHF
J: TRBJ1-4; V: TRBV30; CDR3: CAWSPGSNREKLFF
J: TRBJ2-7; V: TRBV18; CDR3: CASSPVPGTPFNEQYF
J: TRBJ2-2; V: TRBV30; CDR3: CAWSGIAGTNTGELFF